This T cell receptor beta chain is from a study of technical replicates of blood from a few donors. Some clones are missing from TCRdb's copy, which holds only in-frame ones; the method was immunoSEQ multiplex PCR. The data contain about 100,000 clones, 95% to 96% of them singletons. Germline CDR1 reads LNHDA; CDR2 reads SQIVND (reference sequence). This CDR3 contains 11 residues. V was cut by 1 base and J by 7 bases, with 4 bases left in between. The sample taken for sequencing was T cells isolated from PBMCs. The rearrangement uses TRBV19 and TRBJ1-2; D is undetermined. The clonotype comes from a human donor in good health. This CDR3 is CASSIVGGYTF. Here the CDR3 DNA reads TGTGCCAGTAGTATAGTCGGTGGCTACACCTTC.